This T cell receptor (beta chain) was sequenced for a study of blood T cell repertoires in COVID-19. Study-level information: Collection of acute and convalescent COVID-19 samples took place in the United States, Italy and Spain. The cDNA or gDNA used as material had been derived from T cells, B-cell-depleted T cells, or PBMCs.

In the source study's methods: Amplification with reference gene primers provided the estimates of nucleated cell counts. Some clones are missing from TCRdb's copy, which holds only in-frame ones; the method was immunoSEQ multiplex PCR. V and J calls plus clone size are reproduced from that table; the DNA served to infer D and trimming. Of a few hundred thousand clones listed, approximately 87% are singletons. The germline CDR1 and CDR2 sequences are SGHDT and YYEEEE. CDR3 length: 13 residues. V was cut by 4 bases and J by 5 bases, with 9 bases left in between. Sequencing used peripheral blood. The rearrangement joins TRBV5-6 to TRBJ2-2; possibly TRBD1 for D (6 bases). This clonotype was sampled from a man aged 55 to 69 who had recovered from COVID-19. CDR3 sequence: CASSPGTTGELFF. As DNA, the CDR3 is TGTGCCAGCAGCCCCGGGACAACCGGGGAGCTGTTTTTT. Together with reference TRBV5-6 and TRBJ2-2, the CDR3 gives the full variable domain: DAGVTQSPTHLIKTRGQQVTLRCSPKSGHDTVSWYQQALGQGPQFIFQYYEEEERQRGNFPDRFSGHQFPNYSSELNVNALLLGDSALYLCASSPGTTGELFFGEGSRLTVL.